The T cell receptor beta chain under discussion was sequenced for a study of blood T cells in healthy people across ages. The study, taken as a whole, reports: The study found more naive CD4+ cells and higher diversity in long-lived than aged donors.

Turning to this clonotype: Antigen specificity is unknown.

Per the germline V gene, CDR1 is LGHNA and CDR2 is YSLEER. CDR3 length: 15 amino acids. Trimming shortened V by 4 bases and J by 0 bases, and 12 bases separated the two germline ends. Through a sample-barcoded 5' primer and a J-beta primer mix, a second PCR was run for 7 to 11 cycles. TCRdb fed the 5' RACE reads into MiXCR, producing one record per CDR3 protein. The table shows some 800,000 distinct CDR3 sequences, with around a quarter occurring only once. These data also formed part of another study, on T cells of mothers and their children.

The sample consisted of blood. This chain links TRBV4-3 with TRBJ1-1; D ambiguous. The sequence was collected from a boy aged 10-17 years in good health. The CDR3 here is CASSPRGQLNTEAFF. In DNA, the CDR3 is TGCGCCAGCAGCCCCCGCGGGCAGCTGAACACTGAAGCTTTCTTT.